The 2 T cell receptor beta chains in this list originate from one sample, sequenced in a study of T cells in Graves' hyperthyroidism and ophthalmopathy. Amplified regions were TCR beta CDR3 sequences from RNA transcripts. HTBI primers were used for first-round RT-PCR of the TCR CDR3. TCRdb itself ran the multiplex PCR reads through MiXCR, one entry per CDR3 protein. The sample shows 500,000 to 650,000 distinct CDR3 sequences, approximately 14% of them seen only once. The material sequenced was blood. The receptors were gathered from a woman between 50 and 59 years old with Graves' ophthalmopathy.

In this sample, this clonotype turned up many times. This chain links TRBV6-2 or TRBV6-3 with TRBJ2-7, with D possibly matching TRBD1 (6 bases). CDR1 MNHEY and CDR2 SVGEGT come from the germline V gene. The CDR3 runs to 14 residues. With 2 bases removed from V and 0 bases from J, the gap between germline ends came to 8 bases. The CDR3 protein is CASSYGTRSYEQYF. CDR3 in DNA: TGTGCCAGCAGTTACGGGACACGCTCCTACGAGCAGTACTTC.

This clonotype was seen repeatedly, ten times or more. The rearrangement joins TRBV20-1 to TRBJ2-1, with 7 bases matching TRBD1. V gave up 2 bases and J gave up 4 bases; unmatched junction bases: 5. Per germline, CDR1 DFQATT and CDR2 SNEGSKA (reference sequence). The CDR3 has 14 amino acids. CDR3 loop: CSARKTGRYNEQFF. In DNA form, the CDR3 reads TGCAGTGCTAGAAAGACAGGGAGATACAATGAGCAGTTCTTC.